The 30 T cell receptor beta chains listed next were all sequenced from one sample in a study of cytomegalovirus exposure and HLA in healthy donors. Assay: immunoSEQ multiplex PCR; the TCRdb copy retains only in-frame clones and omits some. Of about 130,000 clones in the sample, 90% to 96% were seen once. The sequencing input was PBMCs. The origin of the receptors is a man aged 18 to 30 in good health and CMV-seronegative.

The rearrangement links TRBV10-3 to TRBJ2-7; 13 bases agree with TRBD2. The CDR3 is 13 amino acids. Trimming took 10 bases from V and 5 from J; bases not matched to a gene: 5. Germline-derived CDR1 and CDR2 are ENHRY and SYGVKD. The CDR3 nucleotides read TGTGCCACCGGACTAGCGGGAGTAAACGAGCAGTACTTC. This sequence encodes CATGLAGVNEQYF.

In nucleotides, the CDR3 is TGCAGCACTAGGACAGGCTATGGCTACACCTTC. Its translation is CSTRTGYGYTF. J is TRBJ1-2 and V is TRBV29-1, with TRBD1 matching over 7 bases. The V segment lost 8 bases and the J segment 4 bases; nucleotides outside the gene matches: 4. The CDR3 extends over 11 amino acids. Per the germline V gene, CDR1 is SQVTM and CDR2 is ANQGSEA. Based on the CDR3 plus reference TRBV29-1 and TRBJ1-2, the full variable domain is SAVISQKPSRDICQRGTSLTIQCQVDSQVTMMFWYRQQPGQSLTLIATANQGSEATYESGFVIDKFPISRPNLTFSTLTVSNMSPEDSSIYLCSTRTGYGYTFGSGTRLTVV.

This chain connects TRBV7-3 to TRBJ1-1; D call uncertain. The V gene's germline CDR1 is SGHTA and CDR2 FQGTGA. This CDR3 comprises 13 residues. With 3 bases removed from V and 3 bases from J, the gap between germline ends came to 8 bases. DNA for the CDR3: TGTGCCAGCAGCTTCGGTGGGCACACTGAAGCTTTCTTT. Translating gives CASSFGGHTEAFF.

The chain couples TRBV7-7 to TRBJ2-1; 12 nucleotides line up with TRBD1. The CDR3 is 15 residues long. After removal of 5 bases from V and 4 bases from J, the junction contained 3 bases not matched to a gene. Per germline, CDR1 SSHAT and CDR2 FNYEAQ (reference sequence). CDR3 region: CASSQGQGAYNEQFF. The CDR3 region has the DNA TGTGCCAGCAGCCAGGGACAGGGGGCTTACAATGAGCAGTTCTTC.

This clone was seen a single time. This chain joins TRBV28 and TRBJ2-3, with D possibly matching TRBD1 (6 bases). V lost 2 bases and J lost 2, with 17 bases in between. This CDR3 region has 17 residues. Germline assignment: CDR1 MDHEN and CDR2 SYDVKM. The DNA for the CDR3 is TGTGCCAGCAGTTTAACAGGGCGATGGGGGAACACAGATACGCAGTATTTT. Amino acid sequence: CASSLTGRWGNTDTQYF.

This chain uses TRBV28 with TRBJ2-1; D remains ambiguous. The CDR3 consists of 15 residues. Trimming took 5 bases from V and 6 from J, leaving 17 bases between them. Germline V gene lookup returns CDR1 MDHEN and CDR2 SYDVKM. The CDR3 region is CASSPSPLSFNEQFF. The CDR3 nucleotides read TGTGCCAGCAGTCCAAGCCCCCTTAGTTTCAATGAGCAGTTCTTC.

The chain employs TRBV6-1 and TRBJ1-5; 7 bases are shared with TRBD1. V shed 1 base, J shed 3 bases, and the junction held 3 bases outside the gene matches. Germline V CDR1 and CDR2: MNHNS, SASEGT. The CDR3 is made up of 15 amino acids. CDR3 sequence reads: CASSEGTGFNQPQHF. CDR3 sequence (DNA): TGTGCCAGCAGTGAAGGGACAGGTTTCAATCAGCCCCAGCATTTT.

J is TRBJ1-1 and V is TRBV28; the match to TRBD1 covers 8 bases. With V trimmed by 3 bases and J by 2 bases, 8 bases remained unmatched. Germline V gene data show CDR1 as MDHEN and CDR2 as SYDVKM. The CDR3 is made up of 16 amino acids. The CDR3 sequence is CASSFPPGGLNTEAFF. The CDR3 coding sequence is TGTGCCAGCAGTTTCCCTCCAGGGGGCCTTAACACTGAAGCTTTCTTT.

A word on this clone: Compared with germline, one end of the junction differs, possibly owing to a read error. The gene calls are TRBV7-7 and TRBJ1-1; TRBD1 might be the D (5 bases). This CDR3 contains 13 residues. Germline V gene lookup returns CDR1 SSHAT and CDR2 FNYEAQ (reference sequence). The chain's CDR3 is CASTPLGRFEAFF. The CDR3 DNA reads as TGTGCTAGCACCCCGTTGGGGCGGTTTGAAGCTTTCTTT.

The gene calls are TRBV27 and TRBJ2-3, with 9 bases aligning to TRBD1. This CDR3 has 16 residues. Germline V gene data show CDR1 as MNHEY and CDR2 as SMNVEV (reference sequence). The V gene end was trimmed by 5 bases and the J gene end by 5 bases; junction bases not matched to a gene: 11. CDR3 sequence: CASSPSYGTGIDTQYF. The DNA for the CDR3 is TGTGCCAGCAGTCCGAGCTATGGGACAGGGATAGATACGCAGTATTTT.

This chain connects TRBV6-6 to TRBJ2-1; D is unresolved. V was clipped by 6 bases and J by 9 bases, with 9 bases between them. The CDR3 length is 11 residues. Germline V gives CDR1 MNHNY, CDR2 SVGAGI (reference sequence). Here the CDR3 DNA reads TGTGCCAGCAGCCTCTCAGGTGAGCAGTTCTTC. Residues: CASSLSGEQFF.

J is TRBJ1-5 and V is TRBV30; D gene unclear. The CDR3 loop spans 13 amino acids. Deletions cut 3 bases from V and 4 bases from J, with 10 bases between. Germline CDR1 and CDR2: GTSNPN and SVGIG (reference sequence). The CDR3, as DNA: TGTGCCTGGAGAAGAGGAGGTAATCAGCCCCAGCATTTT. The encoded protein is CAWRRGGNQPQHF.

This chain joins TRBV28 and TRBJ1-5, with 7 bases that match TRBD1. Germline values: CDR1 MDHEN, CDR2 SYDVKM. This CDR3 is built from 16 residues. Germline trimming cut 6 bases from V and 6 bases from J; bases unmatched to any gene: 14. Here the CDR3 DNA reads TGTGCCAGCAGGAACCCAGGGGGTCTCGGCAGTCAGCCCCAGCATTTT. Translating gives CASRNPGGLGSQPQHF.

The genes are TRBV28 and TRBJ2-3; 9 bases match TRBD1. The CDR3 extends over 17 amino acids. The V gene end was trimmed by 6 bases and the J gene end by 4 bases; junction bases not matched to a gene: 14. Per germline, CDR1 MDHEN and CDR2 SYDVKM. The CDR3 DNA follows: TGTGCCAGCAGGAGAGGACAGGGGATGATATTGGCAGATACGCAGTATTTT. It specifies CASRRGQGMILADTQYF.

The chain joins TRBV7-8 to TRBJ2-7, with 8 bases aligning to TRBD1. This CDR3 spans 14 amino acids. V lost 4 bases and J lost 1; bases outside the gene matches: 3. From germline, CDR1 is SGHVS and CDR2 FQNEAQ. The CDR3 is CASSSGTGSYEQYF. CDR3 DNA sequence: TGTGCCAGCAGCTCCGGGACAGGTTCCTACGAGCAGTACTTC.

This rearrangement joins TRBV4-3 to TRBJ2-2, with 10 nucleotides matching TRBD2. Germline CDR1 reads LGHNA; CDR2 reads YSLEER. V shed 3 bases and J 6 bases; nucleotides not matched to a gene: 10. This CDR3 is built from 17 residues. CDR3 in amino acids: CASSQESSGSSAGELFF. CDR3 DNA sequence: TGCGCCAGCAGCCAGGAGTCTAGCGGGAGTTCCGCCGGGGAGCTGTTTTTT.

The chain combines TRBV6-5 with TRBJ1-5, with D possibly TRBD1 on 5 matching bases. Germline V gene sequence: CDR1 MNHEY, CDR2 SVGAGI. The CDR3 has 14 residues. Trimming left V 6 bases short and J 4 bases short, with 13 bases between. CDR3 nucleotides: TGTGCCAGCAGGCGGACACCCAGTAATCAGCCCCAGCATTTT. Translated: CASRRTPSNQPQHF.

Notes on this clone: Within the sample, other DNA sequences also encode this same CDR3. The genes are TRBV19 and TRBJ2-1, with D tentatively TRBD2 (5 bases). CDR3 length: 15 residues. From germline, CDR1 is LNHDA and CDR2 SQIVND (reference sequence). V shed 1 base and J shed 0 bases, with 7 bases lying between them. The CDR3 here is CASSIAGSSYNEQFF. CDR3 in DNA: TGTGCCAGTAGTATAGCTGGGAGCTCCTACAATGAGCAGTTCTTC.

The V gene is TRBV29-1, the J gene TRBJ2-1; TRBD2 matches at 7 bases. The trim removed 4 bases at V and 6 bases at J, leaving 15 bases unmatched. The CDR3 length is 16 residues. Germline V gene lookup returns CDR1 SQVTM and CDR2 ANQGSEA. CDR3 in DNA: TGCAGCGTTGGCGGGGAGGGAGGGAGATCGCCCAATGAGCAGTTCTTC. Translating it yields CSVGGEGGRSPNEQFF.

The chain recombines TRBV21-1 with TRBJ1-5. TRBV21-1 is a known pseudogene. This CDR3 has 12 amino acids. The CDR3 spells CASSKAWGAQHF. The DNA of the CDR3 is TGTGCCAGCAGCAAAGCATGGGGAGCCCAGCATTTT.

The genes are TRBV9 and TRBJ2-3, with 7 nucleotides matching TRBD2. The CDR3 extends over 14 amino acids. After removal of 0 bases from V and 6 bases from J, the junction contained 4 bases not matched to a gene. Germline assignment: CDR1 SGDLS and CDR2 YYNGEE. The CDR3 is CASSVGGRLDTQYF. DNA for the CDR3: TGTGCCAGCAGCGTAGGCGGGAGACTGGATACGCAGTATTTT.

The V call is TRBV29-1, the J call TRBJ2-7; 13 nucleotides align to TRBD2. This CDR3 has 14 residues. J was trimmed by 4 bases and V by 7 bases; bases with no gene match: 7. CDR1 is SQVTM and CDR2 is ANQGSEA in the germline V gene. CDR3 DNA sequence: TGCAGCGCGAGGGGGACTAGCGGGACTTACGAGCAGTACTTC. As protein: CSARGTSGTYEQYF.

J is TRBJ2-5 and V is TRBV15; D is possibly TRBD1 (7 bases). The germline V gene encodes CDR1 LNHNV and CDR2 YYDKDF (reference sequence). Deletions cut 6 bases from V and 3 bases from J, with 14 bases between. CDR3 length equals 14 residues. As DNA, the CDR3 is TGTGCCACCAGGGAGACAGGGAGGAAAGAGACCCAGTACTTC. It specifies CATRETGRKETQYF.

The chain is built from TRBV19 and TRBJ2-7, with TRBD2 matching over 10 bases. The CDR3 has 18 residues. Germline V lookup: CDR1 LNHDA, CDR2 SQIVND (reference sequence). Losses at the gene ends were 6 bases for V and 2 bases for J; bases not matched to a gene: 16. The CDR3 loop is CASSIGGVAGGRPYEQYF. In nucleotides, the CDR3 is TGTGCCAGTAGCATTGGCGGGGTAGCGGGAGGAAGGCCCTACGAGCAGTACTTC.

As DNA, the CDR3 is TGCGCCAGCAGCAGTAGCGGGAGGGCCGCAGATACGCAGTATTTT. Translating gives CASSSSGRAADTQYF. V is TRBV5-1 and J is TRBJ2-3; 11 bases are a match to TRBD2. V shed 4 bases and J 4 bases; nucleotides not matched to a gene: 5. The CDR3 is made up of 15 amino acids. CDR1 and CDR2 from the germline V gene are SGHRS and YFSETQ.

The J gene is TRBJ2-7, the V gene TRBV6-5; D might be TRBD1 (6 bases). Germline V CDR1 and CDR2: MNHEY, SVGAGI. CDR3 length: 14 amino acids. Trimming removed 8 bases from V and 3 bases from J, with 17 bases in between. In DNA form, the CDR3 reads TGTGCCAGCGGGAACGGGCAGGGGCACTACGAGCAGTACTTC. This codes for CASGNGQGHYEQYF.

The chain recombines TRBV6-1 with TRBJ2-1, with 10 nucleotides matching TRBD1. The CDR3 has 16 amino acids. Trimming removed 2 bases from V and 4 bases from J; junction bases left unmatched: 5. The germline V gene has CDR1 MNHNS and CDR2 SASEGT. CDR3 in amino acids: CASSEMPGQGYNEQFF. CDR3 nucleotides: TGTGCCAGCAGTGAAATGCCGGGACAGGGGTACAATGAGCAGTTCTTC.

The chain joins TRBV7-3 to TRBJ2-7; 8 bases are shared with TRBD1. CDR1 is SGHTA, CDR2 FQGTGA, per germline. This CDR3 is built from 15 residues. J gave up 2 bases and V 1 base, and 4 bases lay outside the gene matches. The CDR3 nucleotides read TGTGCCAGCAGCTTAAACCCGACAGGGGCCTACGAGCAGTACTTC. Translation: CASSLNPTGAYEQYF.

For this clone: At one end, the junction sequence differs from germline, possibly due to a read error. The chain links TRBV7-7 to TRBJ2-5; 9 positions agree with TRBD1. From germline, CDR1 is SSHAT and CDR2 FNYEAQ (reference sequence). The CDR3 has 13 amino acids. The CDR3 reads CASSLDRGKTQYF. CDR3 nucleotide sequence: TGTGCTAGCAGCTTAGACAGGGGGAAGACCCAGTACTTC.

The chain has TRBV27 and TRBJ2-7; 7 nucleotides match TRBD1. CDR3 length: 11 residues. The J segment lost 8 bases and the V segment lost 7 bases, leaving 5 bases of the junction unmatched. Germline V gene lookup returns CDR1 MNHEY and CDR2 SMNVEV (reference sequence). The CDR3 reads CASNLGGKQYF. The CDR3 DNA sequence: TGTGCCAGCAACCTAGGGGGCAAGCAGTACTTC.